Here is one T cell receptor beta chain with its context. The antigen is unknown. This specimen belongs to a study of cytomegalovirus exposure and HLA in healthy donors. Study information: Unique TCRs numbering around 80 million, obtained from HLA-typed donors, made up an early data release. Study observations and caveats: Researchers catalogued some 160 TCR beta chains as cytomegalovirus-associated.

Germline loops: CDR1 MDHEN, CDR2 SYDVKM. The CDR3 has 12 amino acids. V lost 4 bases and J lost 7, with 8 bases in between. PCR primers comprised 60 Vbeta and 13 Jbeta primers. Some clones are missing from TCRdb's copy, which holds only in-frame ones; the method was immunoSEQ multiplex PCR. The table has approximately 160,000 clones, about three quarters seen once; the top ten hold roughly 2.8%. The V call is TRBV28, the J call TRBJ2-1, with a weak D call TRBD1 (5 bases). The source of this sequence is a woman aged 40 to 50 in good health and CMV-seropositive. What was sequenced was PBMCs. CDR3 sequence: CASSSTVNEQFF. DNA of the CDR3: TGTGCCAGCAGTTCGACAGTTAATGAGCAGTTCTTC.